These 25 T cell receptor beta chains share one sample of origin, sequenced in a study of human T cells and chemical hapten exposure. As to time point: pre-sensitization, week 0. Treatment given: therapeutic diphenylcyclopropenone sensitization with weekly scalp DPC. TCRdb redid the calling of the RACE reads with MiXCR, one entry per CDR3 protein. This sample has over 300,000 distinct CDR3 sequences, with approximately 5.1% found just once. The specimen comprised whole blood, sampled in connection with sensitization to the hapten diphenylcyclopropenone (DPC). The receptors here all came from a woman between 45 and 60 years old with alopecia areata. Some clones in this sample may be carry-over from other donors' samples.

This chain uses TRBV5-1 with TRBJ2-5; tentative D call: TRBD2 (6 bases). CDR3 size: 16 residues. Per the germline V gene, CDR1 is SGHRS and CDR2 is YFSETQ. V dropped 6 bases and J dropped 2 bases, with 20 bases sitting between them. This chain's CDR3 is CASNLDGGRPQETQYF. CDR3 DNA: TGCGCCAGCAACCTAGACGGGGGTCGACCGCAAGAGACCCAGTACTTC.

This clonotype was seen at least ten times. The chain employs TRBV30 and TRBJ2-7; D remains unclear. Germline assignment: CDR1 GTSNPN and CDR2 SVGIG (reference sequence). The CDR3 covers 15 residues. V dropped 1 base and J dropped 6 bases, with 19 bases sitting between them. The CDR3, as DNA: TGTGCCTGGAGTGACGGTCGGTGGCCCAACTCCGAGCAGTACTTC. Translating gives CAWSDGRWPNSEQYF.

In its sample, this clonotype was seen a few times. J is TRBJ1-5 and V is TRBV20-1; 7 positions agree with TRBD1. The length of the CDR3 is 13 residues. J was trimmed by 1 base and V by 8 bases; bases with no gene match: 5. CDR1 is DFQATT and CDR2 is SNEGSKA in the germline V gene (reference sequence). The CDR3 protein is CSFHRGSNQPQHF. CDR3 DNA: TGCAGTTTCCACAGGGGCAGCAATCAGCCCCAGCATTTT.

This chain links TRBV23-1 with TRBJ2-2, with 12 positions matching TRBD1. TRBV23-1 is filed as an ORF, its function uncertain. V was pared by 4 bases and J by 4 bases, with 13 bases of the junction left unmatched. The CDR3 length is 19 residues. The CDR3 here is CASSPLSLRDRGRTGELFF. CDR3 nucleotide sequence: TGCGCCAGCAGTCCTTTATCCTTAAGGGACAGGGGGCGCACCGGGGAGCTGTTTTTT.

This clonotype was seen only a few times. The chain couples TRBV9 to TRBJ1-1; D remains ambiguous. Trimming shortened V by 3 bases and J by 3 bases, and 15 bases separated the two germline ends. The germline V gene has CDR1 SGDLS and CDR2 YYNGEE. The CDR3 is 15 amino acids. The CDR3 sequence is CASSAGLRGHTEAFF. The CDR3 DNA sequence: TGTGCCAGCAGCGCTGGACTGAGAGGTCACACTGAAGCTTTCTTT.

This clonotype has just a few counts. The CDR3 nucleotides read TGCAGCGTCGACCGGGAGCCGAAGGATGGCTACACCTTC. Translated: CSVDREPKDGYTF. The V and J genes are TRBV29-1 and TRBJ1-2; no firm D call. V lost 6 bases to trimming and J lost 6 bases, with 17 bases between them. The CDR3 spans 13 residues. Germline V lookup: CDR1 SQVTM, CDR2 ANQGSEA.

The chain couples TRBV10-3 to TRBJ1-1; 8 bases are shared with TRBD1. This CDR3 has 12 residues. Trimming removed 2 bases from V and 10 bases from J; junction bases left unmatched: 3. Germline CDR1 and CDR2: ENHRY and SYGVKD. The CDR3 sequence: CAISETGGRAFF. The CDR3 coding sequence is TGTGCCATCAGTGAGACAGGGGGGAGAGCTTTCTTT.

This clonotype has just a few counts. The J gene is TRBJ1-1, the V gene TRBV6-5, with TRBD1 matching 7 bases. Looked up from germline, CDR1 is MNHEY and CDR2 is SVGAGI. With V trimmed by 2 bases and J by 4 bases, 4 bases remained unmatched. The CDR3 is 14 amino acids. The CDR3 loop is CASSYRGPATEAFF. The DNA of the CDR3 is TGTGCCAGCAGTTACAGGGGGCCGGCCACTGAAGCTTTCTTT.

This clonotype has just a few counts. The rearrangement links TRBV9 to TRBJ1-4, with 7 nucleotides matching TRBD1. Looked up from germline, CDR1 is SGDLS and CDR2 is YYNGEE. CDR3 length: 13 amino acids. After removal of 3 bases from V and 7 bases from J, the junction contained 3 bases not matched to a gene. This CDR3 is CASSEGQFEKLFF. In DNA, the CDR3 is TGTGCCAGCAGCGAGGGACAGTTTGAAAAACTGTTTTTT.

The rearrangement links TRBV5-5 to TRBJ2-7; TRBD1 or TRBD2 may be the D gene (5 bases each). This CDR3 region has 14 residues. V lost 2 bases, J lost 6 bases, and 15 bases lay in between. Germline CDR1 is SGHKS and CDR2 is YYEKEE (reference sequence). The CDR3 region has the DNA TGTGCCAGCAGCTTCGGGGACCGAGCACGCGAGCAGTACTTC. Its translation: CASSFGDRAREQYF.

This clonotype occurred a few times. V is TRBV7-9 and J is TRBJ1-1, with D maybe TRBD1 (5 bases). CDR3 length equals 12 residues. Germline V lookup: CDR1 SEHNR, CDR2 FQNEAQ (reference sequence). Deletions cut 5 bases from V and 4 bases from J, with 8 bases between. The CDR3: CASSRGATEAFF. As DNA, the CDR3 is TGTGCCAGCAGCCGTGGGGCCACTGAAGCTTTCTTT.

This clonotype was counted many times. The rearrangement joins TRBV27 to TRBJ2-7; 11 bases fit TRBD2. The CDR3 has 15 amino acids. Germline CDR1 MNHEY, CDR2 SMNVEV (reference sequence). Trimming cost V 6 bases and J 4 bases; bases outside gene matches: 8. The CDR3 region has the DNA TGTGCCAGCAGGAAACTAGCGGGAGACGGGTACGAGCAGTACTTC. This translates into CASRKLAGDGYEQYF.

The table lists this clonotype with a few counts. This CDR3 reads CASSYSAGRTYEQYF. The CDR3 DNA reads as TGTGCCAGCAGTTACTCCGCAGGGCGAACCTACGAGCAGTACTTC. The chain links TRBV6-5 to TRBJ2-7; TRBD1 is a possible D gene (5 bases). Trimming left V 0 bases short and J 2 bases short, with 11 bases between. CDR1 and CDR2 (germline): MNHEY, SVGAGI. The CDR3 consists of 15 residues.

J is TRBJ2-1 and V is TRBV14; the D call may be TRBD1 or TRBD2 (6 bases each). The V end lost 5 bases, the J end lost 4 bases, and 15 bases lay between the germline ends. The CDR3 has 15 amino acids. Germline V gives CDR1 SGHDN, CDR2 FVKESK. The DNA of the CDR3 is TGTGCCAGCAGCGATGCACCGGGGGCTTACAATGAGCAGTTCTTC. It encodes CASSDAPGAYNEQFF.

The V and J genes are TRBV7-8 and TRBJ1-1, with a possible D match to TRBD1 (6 bases). With 1 base removed from V and 0 bases from J, the gap between germline ends came to 9 bases. CDR1 is SGHVS, CDR2 FQNEAQ, per germline. The CDR3 covers 15 residues. The CDR3 here is CASSLDTGMNTEAFF. The CDR3 nucleotides read TGTGCCAGCAGCTTAGATACAGGGATGAACACTGAAGCTTTCTTT.

This clonotype has at least ten counts. V and J are TRBV5-6 and TRBJ2-4; no clear D gene. V was cut by 1 base and J by 3 bases, with 8 bases left in between. CDR3 length equals 14 residues. CDR1 is SGHDT and CDR2 is YYEEEE in the germline V gene. CDR3 sequence: CASSLRAGKNIQYF. CDR3 in DNA: TGTGCCAGCAGCTTGAGGGCTGGCAAAAACATTCAGTACTTC.

The sample holds a few counts of this clonotype. This chain's CDR3 is CASRGENSPLHF. CDR3 sequence (DNA): TGCGCCAGCAGGGGGGAGAATTCACCCCTCCACTTT. The chain has TRBV10-2 and TRBJ1-6, with D possibly being TRBD1 (5 bases). Germline V gives CDR1 WSHSY, CDR2 SAAADI. Trimming cost V 6 bases and J 7 bases, with 7 bases left between them. The CDR3 length is 12 residues.

CDR3 sequence reads: CSVVSTSNYGYTF. For the CDR3, the DNA is TGCAGCGTTGTCAGCACATCCAACTATGGCTACACCTTC. This sequence joins TRBV29-1 and TRBJ1-2, with no clear D. The CDR3 is made up of 13 amino acids. The germline V gene has CDR1 SQVTM and CDR2 ANQGSEA. V was pared by 4 bases and J by 2 bases, with 11 bases between.

This clonotype occurred a few times. J is TRBJ2-7 and V is TRBV20-1; D possibly matches TRBD1 or TRBD2 (6 bases each). The CDR3 runs to 15 residues. Germline CDR1 reads DFQATT; CDR2 reads SNEGSKA (reference sequence). Trimming left V 5 bases short and J 3 bases short, with 20 bases between. The CDR3 nucleotides read TGCAGTGCTGCGCAAGGAAGGGGGGCCGGCTACGAGCAGTACTTC. Protein product: CSAAQGRGAGYEQYF.

This clonotype appeared many times. The chain uses TRBV15 and TRBJ2-1; 11 nucleotides agree with TRBD2. The V and J ends lost 4 bases and 4 bases, in that order; junction bases with no gene match: 6. The CDR3 has 16 residues. Germline CDR1 and CDR2: LNHNV and YYDKDF (reference sequence). The CDR3 reads CATSTYSGRVYNEQFF. The CDR3 DNA is TGTGCCACCAGCACCTATAGCGGGAGGGTGTACAATGAGCAGTTCTTC.

At least ten counts were recorded for this clonotype. The chain employs TRBV29-1 and TRBJ2-3; 9 bases are a match to TRBD2. V dropped 1 base and J dropped 1; count of bases not matched to a gene: 0. The CDR3 length is 14 residues. Germline CDR1 reads SQVTM; CDR2 reads ANQGSEA. The CDR3 reads CSVEGGRGTDTQYF. CDR3 sequence (DNA): TGCAGCGTTGAAGGCGGGAGGGGCACAGATACGCAGTATTTT.

The chain joins TRBV20-1 to TRBJ2-5; 9 nucleotides match TRBD2. CDR1 and CDR2 (germline): DFQATT, SNEGSKA (reference sequence). V gave up 3 bases and J gave up 3 bases; unmatched junction bases: 5. This CDR3 has 14 residues. This CDR3 reads CSARREGKKETQYF. The CDR3 nucleotides are TGCAGTGCTAGGCGGGAGGGTAAAAAAGAGACCCAGTACTTC.

This clonotype has ten or more counts. The gene calls are TRBV14 and TRBJ1-1; 8 positions match TRBD1. The CDR3 is 15 residues long. The V segment lost 3 bases and the J segment 0 bases; nucleotides outside the gene matches: 3. CDR1 and CDR2 (germline): SGHDN, FVKESK. CDR3 in DNA: TGTGCCAGCAGCCAGCGGACAGGGATGAACACTGAAGCTTTCTTT. It translates to CASSQRTGMNTEAFF.

The CDR3 here is CASRKEGSYEQYF. As DNA, the CDR3 is TGTGCCAGCAGGAAGGAGGGATCCTACGAGCAGTACTTC. The gene calls are TRBV9 and TRBJ2-7, with TRBD2 as a possible D gene (6 bases). Germline V lookup: CDR1 SGDLS, CDR2 YYNGEE. The CDR3 is 13 amino acids. Trimming stripped 5 bases from V and 1 base from J, with 10 bases between.

The genes are TRBV5-1 and TRBJ2-1, with 9 bases identical to TRBD2. This CDR3 region has 14 residues. The germline V gene encodes CDR1 SGHRS and CDR2 YFSETQ. Unmatched junction bases numbered 3, after V lost 0 bases and J lost 8 bases. CDR3 in DNA: TGCGCCAGCAGCTTGGGAGAGCGGGAGGATGAGCAGTTCTTC. Translation: CASSLGEREDEQFF.